The sequence of this T cell receptor (beta chain) was determined in a study of regulatory T cells in long-lasting Graves disease. The CDR3 loop spans 16 amino acids. The germline gives CDR1 LGHNT, CDR2 FRNRAP. V lost 5 bases and J lost 3; bases outside the gene matches: 9. This clonotype was seen ten or more times. Assembly of TCR beta libraries relied on iRepertoire HTBI primers together with Arm-PCR of CDR3 regions. TCRdb reanalysed the multiplex PCR reads using MiXCR and keeps one entry per CDR3 protein. The sample holds 400,000 to 500,000 distinct CDR3 sequences, approximately 22% seen once. Time point noted: persistent/refractory GD, antithyroid drugs over 5 years with positive TRAb. PBMC RNA served as the TCR library source.

The sequence was collected from a female donor with Graves disease. This chain joins TRBV12-5 and TRBJ2-2, with 7 bases aligning to TRBD2. The input for sequencing was peripheral blood mononuclear cells (PBMCs), taken when the disease was refractory, from a patient treated with antithyroid drugs. CDR3 bases: TGTGCTAGTGGTCCACGTACGGGACTACACACCGGGGAGCTGTTTTTT. Protein: CASGPRTGLHTGELFF. Combining the CDR3 with reference TRBV12-5 and TRBJ2-2 gives the whole variable domain DARVTQTPRHKVTEMGQEVTMRCQPILGHNTVFWYRQTMMQGLELLAYFRNRAPLDDSGMPKDRFSAEMPDATLATLKIQPSEPRDSAVYFCASGPRTGLHTGELFFGEGSRLTVL.